The TCR beta chain under discussion was sequenced for a study of blood T cell repertoires in COVID-19. CDR3 length equals 16 residues. J was trimmed by 9 bases and V by 2 bases; bases with no gene match: 12. CDR1 and CDR2 from the germline V gene are LGHNT and FRNRAP. TCRdb's copy holds only in-frame clones and misses some; the assay was immunoSEQ multiplex PCR. The sample gives roughly 220,000 clones, more than 65% of which show up once; roughly 2.4% is in the top ten. This TCR derives from a woman in her sixties or seventies with acute or convalescent COVID-19. Source material: peripheral blood. V usage is TRBV12-5 and J usage is TRBJ1-2, with TRBD1 matching 10 bases. CDR3 residues: CASGLPETGGYLRYTF. CDR3 DNA sequence: TGTGCTAGTGGTTTGCCGGAGACAGGGGGCTATCTTCGCTACACCTTC.